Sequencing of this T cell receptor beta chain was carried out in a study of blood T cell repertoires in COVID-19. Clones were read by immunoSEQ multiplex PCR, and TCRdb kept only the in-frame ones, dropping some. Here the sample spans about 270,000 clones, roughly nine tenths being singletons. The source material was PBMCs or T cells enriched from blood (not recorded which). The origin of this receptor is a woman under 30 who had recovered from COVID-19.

Here the CDR3 DNA reads TGTGCCAGCAGTCACAGATCAACTAATGAAAAACTGTTTTTT. This codes for CASSHRSTNEKLFF. The genes are TRBV5-4 and TRBJ1-4, with D unresolved. Trimming took 5 bases from V and 0 from J, leaving 8 bases between them. The CDR3 runs 14 residues. Germline CDR1 and CDR2: SGHNT and YYREEE (reference sequence).